Listed here is a single T cell receptor (beta chain). Its antigen is not identified. The immunoSEQ assay was v3. Each library reached roughly 2 million read pairs, or about 5-6 million at deep level. Libraries were prepared by immunoSEQ multiplex PCR; TCRdb keeps only in-frame clonotypes and omits some of them. The sample includes some 57,000 clones, over 75% of them seen just once. CDR1 is SGHRS, CDR2 YFSETQ, per germline. Germline trimming cut 1 base from V and 3 bases from J; bases unmatched to any gene: 5. This CDR3 is 16 amino acids long. The data were obtained in a study of TIL therapy for anti-PD-1-resistant metastatic lung cancer. Looking at the study overall: Tumor harvest preceded PD-1/PD-L1 blockade, followed by nivolumab treatment.

As for time point: pre-treatment sample, taken before nivolumab and TIL therapy. Adults with stage 4 NSCLC were enrolled in a phase I trial. Study-wide points: Treatment-naive, never-smoker and oncogene-addicted patients were overrepresented in this highly selected cohort.

The chain links TRBV5-1 to TRBJ2-1; TRBD2 agrees at 9 bases. This TCR came from a person aged 25 to 79 with non-small cell lung cancer. The material was blood, obtained at baseline. The CDR3 reads CASSLWSAGGYNEQFF. DNA for the CDR3: TGCGCCAGCAGCTTGTGGTCAGCGGGGGGCTACAATGAGCAGTTCTTC.